The next 25 T cell receptor beta chains were all read from a single sample in a study of tumor-infiltrating lymphocytes in localized non-small cell lung cancer. Sequenced by immunoSEQ multiplex PCR; TCRdb stores in-frame clones only, minus some. The sample holds around 13,000 clones; approximately 70% are singletons and the top ten take less than 10%. Source material: lung tumor tissue. These TCRs come from a human donor with non-small cell lung cancer.

The chain carries TRBV12-5 and TRBJ1-5; D not certain. The CDR3 length is 13 residues. Trimming shortened V by 3 bases and J by 1 base, and 4 bases separated the two germline ends. The V gene's germline CDR1 is LGHNT and CDR2 FRNRAP. In nucleotides, the CDR3 is TGTGCTAGTGGTTTTGGAAGCAATCAGCCCCAGCATTTT. It translates to CASGFGSNQPQHF.

This clone was detected only a few times. This chain links TRBV5-6 with TRBJ2-7; perhaps TRBD1 as D (6 bases). V lost 0 bases, J lost 6 bases, and 16 bases lay in between. Germline V CDR1 and CDR2: SGHDT, YYEEEE. The CDR3 sequence is 15 residues long. Here the CDR3 DNA reads TGTGCCAGCAGCTTGGGAGGGACAACCAGGCGCGAGCAGTACTTC. It translates to CASSLGGTTRREQYF.

The rearrangement links TRBV19 to TRBJ1-6; 7 nucleotides agree with TRBD1. V gave up 5 bases and J gave up 6 bases; unmatched junction bases: 7. Looked up from germline, CDR1 is LNHDA and CDR2 is SQIVND (reference sequence). The length of the CDR3 is 15 residues. The CDR3 region has the DNA TGTGCCAGTAGTCCGCAGGGGGAACTTAATTCACCCCTCCACTTT. The encoded protein is CASSPQGELNSPLHF.

The gene calls are TRBV19 and TRBJ2-3, with 9 bases identical to TRBD1. The J segment lost 5 bases and the V segment lost 7 bases, leaving 10 bases of the junction unmatched. Germline V gene lookup returns CDR1 LNHDA and CDR2 SQIVND (reference sequence). The CDR3 is 15 amino acids. CDR3 sequence: CASTQDRGRLDTQYF. The CDR3 DNA is TGTGCCAGTACCCAGGACAGGGGTAGACTAGATACGCAGTATTTT.

The rearrangement uses TRBV25-1 and TRBJ2-7; D is undetermined. This CDR3 is built from 14 residues. Trimming took off 1 base at V and 1 base at J, with 8 bases between the two ends. Per the germline V gene, CDR1 is MGHDK and CDR2 is SYGVNS. The CDR3 DNA is TGTGCCAGCAGTGAATTTGGCAGATCCTACGAGCAGTACTTC. This codes for CASSEFGRSYEQYF.

The chain joins TRBV5-5 to TRBJ1-2; tentative D call: TRBD1 (5 bases). V was pared by 7 bases and J by 4 bases, with 23 bases between. Germline CDR1 reads SGHKS; CDR2 reads YYEKEE (reference sequence). This CDR3 has 16 amino acids. The DNA for the CDR3 is TGTGCCAGCGATGTGGGGACCCCGGGGCTAGGCTATGGCTACACCTTC. The encoded protein is CASDVGTPGLGYGYTF.

This clone was seen only a few times. The chain has TRBV2 and TRBJ2-7; D is undetermined. The length of the CDR3 is 12 residues. The V end was cut by 4 bases, the J end by 6 bases, with 10 bases between. Germline V gene sequence: CDR1 SNHLY, CDR2 FYNNEI. The CDR3 nucleotides read TGTGCCAGCAGTGGCGATTGGGCCGAGCAGTACTTC. Translation gives CASSGDWAEQYF.

This clone was seen once. This chain connects TRBV18 to TRBJ2-5, with D unclear. Trimming took 6 bases from V and 2 from J, leaving 10 bases between them. CDR3 length: 13 amino acids. Germline lookup yields CDR1 KGHSH and CDR2 LQKENI. The CDR3 is CASSSISQETQYF. For the CDR3, the DNA is TGTGCCAGCTCTTCGATAAGTCAAGAGACCCAGTACTTC. Together with reference TRBV18 and TRBJ2-5, the CDR3 gives the full variable domain: NAGVMQNPRHLVRRRGQEARLRCSPMKGHSHVYWYRQLPEEGLKFMVYLQKENIIDESGMPKERFSAEFPKEGPSILRIQQVVRGDSAAYFCASSSISQETQYFGPGTRLLVL.

This clone was detected a few times. The chain carries TRBV27 and TRBJ1-1; possibly TRBD1 for D (5 bases). CDR1 is MNHEY, CDR2 SMNVEV, per germline (reference sequence). V was cut by 6 bases and J by 1 base, with 15 bases left in between. The CDR3 loop spans 15 amino acids. This chain's CDR3 is CASRAWGVRNTEAFF. The CDR3 nucleotides are TGTGCCAGCAGGGCTTGGGGGGTGAGGAACACTGAAGCTTTCTTT.

The V gene is TRBV4-3, the J gene TRBJ2-1, with no clear D. Trimming pared 3 bases from V and 9 bases from J, leaving 12 bases between. This CDR3 comprises 13 residues. Germline-derived CDR1 and CDR2 are LGHNA and YSLEER. CDR3 bases: TGCGCCAGCAGCCAGGCCAGTGGGATTGAGCAGTTCTTC. Amino acid sequence: CASSQASGIEQFF.

The chain recombines TRBV6-5 with TRBJ2-7; tentatively, D is TRBD1 (6 bases). Trimming stripped 2 bases from V and 1 base from J, with 15 bases between. Germline CDR1 reads MNHEY; CDR2 reads SVGAGI. This CDR3 has 16 amino acids. This CDR3 is CASSYGTGSLSYEQYF. The CDR3 bases are TGTGCCAGCAGTTACGGTACAGGGTCCCTTTCCTACGAGCAGTACTTC.

V and J are TRBV5-4 and TRBJ2-5, with 7 bases identical to TRBD2. The germline gives CDR1 SGHNT, CDR2 YYREEE (reference sequence). CDR3 length equals 16 residues. V lost 0 bases to trimming and J lost 3 bases; unmatched junction nucleotides: 8. The CDR3 loop reads CASSLDGGRGEETQYF. As DNA, the CDR3 is TGTGCCAGCAGCTTGGATGGCGGGAGAGGAGAAGAGACCCAGTACTTC.

Only a few counts were recorded for this clone. The chain links TRBV4-1 to TRBJ2-7; 8 nucleotides match TRBD2. The CDR3 loop spans 15 amino acids. V lost 1 base, J lost 5 bases, and 7 bases stayed unmatched. The germline V gene encodes CDR1 MGHRA and CDR2 YSYEKL. This CDR3 reads CASSQGAGAGDEQYF. CDR3 coding DNA: TGCGCCAGCAGCCAAGGAGCGGGAGCTGGAGACGAGCAGTACTTC.

This clone was counted between two and nine times. The V call is TRBV5-1, the J call TRBJ2-5, with a possible D match to TRBD2 (6 bases). This CDR3 has 14 amino acids. Germline loops: CDR1 SGHRS, CDR2 YFSETQ. Trimming took off 1 base at V and 4 bases at J, with 11 bases between the two ends. CDR3 sequence reads: CASSLNGEAETQYF. CDR3 DNA: TGCGCCAGCAGCTTGAACGGGGAGGCAGAGACCCAGTACTTC.

The chain is built from TRBV6-1 and TRBJ1-6; the D gene is possibly TRBD1 (5 bases). Germline loops: CDR1 MNHNS, CDR2 SASEGT. The V gene lost 5 bases and the J gene lost 2 bases, with 7 bases spanning the gap. CDR3 size: 14 residues. The CDR3, as DNA: TGTGCCAGCAGTTCGGGACCCTATAATTCACCCCTCCACTTT. Translated, it gives CASSSGPYNSPLHF.

The chain couples TRBV5-1 to TRBJ1-1, with a weak D call TRBD1 (6 bases). Per germline, CDR1 SGHRS and CDR2 YFSETQ. V shed 0 bases and J shed 2 bases, with 11 bases lying between them. This CDR3 contains 15 residues. The CDR3 sequence: CASSLAMGGNTEAFF. The CDR3 DNA reads TGCGCCAGCAGCTTGGCCATGGGGGGCAACACTGAAGCTTTCTTT.

In DNA form, the CDR3 reads TGTGCCAGCAGCTTAATGGCGTGGGGTGGGTCCTACGAGCAGTACTTC. Protein product: CASSLMAWGGSYEQYF. The chain combines TRBV7-8 with TRBJ2-7; no firm D call. The germline V gene has CDR1 SGHVS and CDR2 FQNEAQ. This CDR3 comprises 16 residues. Trimming left V 2 bases short and J 1 base short, with 15 bases between.

J is TRBJ2-5 and V is TRBV4-2; 9 positions match TRBD1. This CDR3 comprises 14 residues. Germline V lookup: CDR1 LGHNA, CDR2 YNFKEQ. J lost 3 bases, V lost 1 base, and 0 bases had no gene match. The CDR3 loop reads CASSQGTGEETQYF. CDR3 coding DNA: TGTGCCAGCAGCCAAGGGACAGGGGAAGAGACCCAGTACTTC.

The rearrangement uses TRBV5-1 and TRBJ2-3; tentatively, D is TRBD2 (5 bases). V dropped 3 bases and J dropped 6 bases, with 17 bases sitting between them. CDR1 is SGHRS, CDR2 YFSETQ, per germline. The CDR3 is 15 amino acids. This CDR3 is CASSSRGRGSDTQYF. In nucleotides, the CDR3 is TGCGCCAGCAGCTCCCGGGGTAGAGGGAGTGATACGCAGTATTTT. The full variable domain, its missing parts supplied by reference TRBV5-1 and TRBJ2-3, is KAGVTQTPRYLIKTRGQQVTLSCSPISGHRSVSWYQQTPGQGLQFLFEYFSETQRNKGNFPGRFSGRQFSNSRSEMNVSTLELGDSALYLCASSSRGRGSDTQYFGPGTRLTVL.

This sequence joins TRBV5-1 and TRBJ1-1; TRBD1 agrees at 10 bases. V shed 4 bases, J shed 5 bases, and the junction held 8 bases outside the gene matches. The CDR3 runs to 15 residues. The V gene's germline CDR1 is SGHRS and CDR2 YFSETQ. CDR3 in DNA: TGCGCCAGCAGCACCCGGGGACAGGGGAGGACTGAAGCTTTCTTT. It encodes CASSTRGQGRTEAFF. The complete variable domain, with remaining parts taken from reference TRBV5-1 and TRBJ1-1, reads KAGVTQTPRYLIKTRGQQVTLSCSPISGHRSVSWYQQTPGQGLQFLFEYFSETQRNKGNFPGRFSGRQFSNSRSEMNVSTLELGDSALYLCASSTRGQGRTEAFFGQGTRLTVV.

The chain carries TRBV29-1 and TRBJ2-1, with 10 bases matching TRBD2. The CDR3 runs 14 residues. V was clipped by 5 bases and J by 8 bases; unmatched bases: 9. CDR1 is SQVTM and CDR2 is ANQGSEA in the germline V gene. CDR3 nucleotide sequence: TGCAGCGTTATAAGCGGGGGGGATGTTCATGAGCAGTTCTTC. Translating it yields CSVISGGDVHEQFF.

V usage is TRBV6-5 and J usage is TRBJ2-2; D possibly corresponds to TRBD1 (6 bases). The CDR3 consists of 14 residues. Between the trimmed V and J ends, which lost 5 bases and 5 bases, there was a span of 12 bases. Germline V gene data show CDR1 as MNHEY and CDR2 as SVGAGI. CDR3 sequence reads: CASSGIQGTGELFF. CDR3 DNA sequence: TGTGCCAGCAGTGGGATACAGGGAACCGGGGAGCTGTTTTTT.

This clone was recorded once. The chain is built from TRBV19 and TRBJ2-2; D not certain. This CDR3 is built from 15 residues. Between the trimmed V and J ends, which lost 3 bases and 6 bases, there was a span of 14 bases. Germline V lookup: CDR1 LNHDA, CDR2 SQIVND (reference sequence). The DNA for the CDR3 is TGTGCCAGTAGTATCGATTTCCCGGCCCCCGGGGAGCTGTTTTTT. Residues: CASSIDFPAPGELFF. The full variable domain, in which reference TRBV19 and TRBJ2-2 provide the parts outside the CDR3, is DGGITQSPKYLFRKEGQNVTLSCEQNLNHDAMYWYRQDPGQGLRLIYYSQIVNDFQKGDIAEGYSVSREKKESFPLTVTSAQKNPTAFYLCASSIDFPAPGELFFGEGSRLTVL.

J is TRBJ2-1 and V is TRBV5-4, with 11 bases fitting TRBD2. V lost 0 bases, J lost 9 bases, and 8 bases stayed unmatched. CDR3 size: 16 residues. The germline gives CDR1 SGHNT, CDR2 YYREEE (reference sequence). The chain's CDR3 is CASSLDVAGGPGEQFF. CDR3 DNA sequence: TGTGCCAGCAGCTTGGATGTAGCGGGAGGGCCAGGTGAGCAGTTCTTC.

Only a few counts were recorded for this clone. The chain links TRBV19 to TRBJ2-3; 7 nucleotides agree with TRBD2. V was clipped by 5 bases and J by 5 bases; unmatched bases: 7. Germline CDR1 is LNHDA and CDR2 is SQIVND (reference sequence). CDR3 length equals 14 residues. The CDR3 is CASSSSGVGDTQYF. CDR3 nucleotide sequence: TGTGCCAGTAGTTCAAGCGGGGTCGGAGATACGCAGTATTTT. Full variable domain (remainder filled in from reference TRBV19 and TRBJ2-3): DGGITQSPKYLFRKEGQNVTLSCEQNLNHDAMYWYRQDPGQGLRLIYYSQIVNDFQKGDIAEGYSVSREKKESFPLTVTSAQKNPTAFYLCASSSSGVGDTQYFGPGTRLTVL.